These 12 T cell receptor beta chains were all obtained from the same sample, sequenced in a study of T cells after yellow fever vaccination. MiXCR was run by TCRdb on the 5' RACE reads, yielding one entry per CDR3 protein. The repertoire includes nearly 350,000 distinct CDR3 sequences, about 8.3% of them detected once, and 15% to 20% sits in the top ten. The sequences come from PBMCs, collected around 45 days after the first yellow fever vaccination. All receptors derive from a man between 18 and 29 years old who received the YFV17D yellow fever vaccine.

The chain joins TRBV19 to TRBJ2-4; D is unresolved. The CDR3 runs 16 residues. Trimming took off 4 bases at V and 1 base at J, with 14 bases between the two ends. Germline assignment: CDR1 LNHDA and CDR2 SQIVND (reference sequence). The CDR3 nucleotides read TGTGCCAGTAGTACACCCGCCCTTGGGGCCAAAAACATTCAGTACTTC. Amino acids: CASSTPALGAKNIQYF.

This clonotype was seen more than once but under ten times. This chain connects TRBV6-2 or TRBV6-3 to TRBJ1-5; D gene uncertain. Germline CDR1 and CDR2: MNHEY and SVGEGT. The V and J ends lost 4 bases and 7 bases respectively, with 8 bases between them. The CDR3 runs 12 residues. For the CDR3, the DNA is TGTGCCAGCAGTTTCAGGAGACAGCCCCAGCATTTT. Translating it yields CASSFRRQPQHF.

The gene calls are TRBV7-2 and TRBJ2-2, with D maybe TRBD2 (5 bases). The CDR3 has 16 residues. V lost 4 bases, J lost 3 bases, and 15 bases lay in between. From germline, CDR1 is SGHTA and CDR2 FQGNSA. The chain's CDR3 is CASSSPGTRDTGELFF. DNA of the CDR3: TGTGCCAGCAGCTCTCCGGGTACTAGGGACACCGGGGAGCTGTTTTTT.

This clonotype was counted only a few times. The chain has TRBV27 and TRBJ2-3; D is ambiguous. V was cut by 8 bases and J by 3 bases, with 12 bases left in between. CDR1 is MNHEY, CDR2 SMNVEV, per germline (reference sequence). The CDR3 totals 13 residues. CDR3 nucleotides: TGTGCCAGCCGTCCCCAGCTAACAGATACGCAGTATTTT. As protein: CASRPQLTDTQYF.

This clonotype was observed at least ten times. This sequence joins TRBV18 and TRBJ1-1, with D possibly TRBD1 on 5 matching bases. The V gene's germline CDR1 is KGHSH and CDR2 LQKENI. CDR3 length: 16 residues. V was shortened by 0 bases and J by 1 base, with 12 bases between the two germline ends. CDR3 bases: TGTGCCAGCTCACCACCGTTTCAGGGCCCGAACACTGAAGCTTTCTTT. Translation gives CASSPPFQGPNTEAFF.

This clonotype was counted only a few times. This rearrangement joins TRBV20-1 to TRBJ2-5; 9 bases are shared with TRBD2. V was clipped by 6 bases and J by 0 bases; unmatched bases: 8. The CDR3 spans 15 residues. Germline assignment: CDR1 DFQATT and CDR2 SNEGSKA (reference sequence). DNA for the CDR3: TGCAGTGCACCGAGGGCTAGCGGGGACCAAGAGACCCAGTACTTC. It yields the protein CSAPRASGDQETQYF.

This clonotype was observed a few times. As DNA, the CDR3 is TGTGCCACCAGTGCCCCCTATACTCAGCAGTATTTT. Protein: CATSAPYTQQYF. This sequence joins TRBV24-1 and TRBJ2-3, with D hard to call. The germline gives CDR1 KGHDR, CDR2 SFDVKD. The CDR3 is 12 amino acids. The ends were cut back, 5 bases at V and 11 bases at J, with 13 bases in the middle.

The genes are TRBV5-6 and TRBJ2-5; no clear D gene. This CDR3 has 14 amino acids. Trimming took off 4 bases at V and 2 bases at J, with 12 bases between the two ends. CDR1 and CDR2 (germline): SGHDT, YYEEEE. This chain's CDR3 is CASSDAGRQETQYF. CDR3 nucleotide sequence: TGTGCCAGCAGCGACGCAGGCCGGCAAGAGACCCAGTACTTC.

The sample holds many counts of this clonotype. The V call is TRBV7-2, the J call TRBJ2-2; no definite D call. The germline V gene has CDR1 SGHTA and CDR2 FQGNSA. The CDR3 spans 15 residues. Trimming stripped 7 bases from V and 4 bases from J, with 16 bases between. DNA for the CDR3: TGTGCCAGCACCCAGTCGAGGCCCCCCACCGGGGAGCTGTTTTTT. Its translation: CASTQSRPPTGELFF. Using reference TRBV7-2 and TRBJ2-2 for the parts outside the CDR3, the full variable domain is GAGVSQSPSNKVTEKGKDVELRCDPISGHTALYWYRQSLGQGLEFLIYFQGNSAPDKSGLPSDRFSAERTGGSVSTLTIQRTQQEDSAVYLCASTQSRPPTGELFFGEGSRLTVL.

This clonotype was counted between two and nine times. The chain carries TRBV10-3 and TRBJ1-5; D gene ambiguous. Germline CDR1 ENHRY, CDR2 SYGVKD. The CDR3 is made up of 13 amino acids. V was pared by 0 bases and J by 3 bases, with 3 bases between. Here the CDR3 DNA reads TGTGCCATCAGTGAGTCCAACAATCAGCCCCAGCATTTT. The encoded protein is CAISESNNQPQHF.

This clonotype has just a few counts. This chain connects TRBV5-6 to TRBJ1-4; D is unresolved. CDR3 size: 16 residues. Deletions cut 4 bases from V and 8 bases from J, with 21 bases between. CDR1 and CDR2 from the germline V gene are SGHDT and YYEEEE. The CDR3 DNA sequence: TGTGCCAGCAGCCACTTGTCCCCAATGGGCGGGGAAAAACTGTTTTTT. Protein sequence: CASSHLSPMGGEKLFF.

The chain joins TRBV24-1 to TRBJ2-1; D tentatively reads TRBD1 or TRBD2 (5 bases each). The V and J ends lost 5 bases and 0 bases respectively, with 10 bases between them. Germline loops: CDR1 KGHDR, CDR2 SFDVKD. CDR3 length equals 15 residues. The CDR3 spells CATSGPGSSYNEQFF. CDR3 nucleotides: TGTGCCACCAGTGGGCCAGGGAGCTCCTACAATGAGCAGTTCTTC.